The 14 T cell receptor beta chains below all came from one sample that was sequenced in a study of T cell repertoires in aging, cancer and after chemotherapy. Rearranged V-D-J TRB sequences were amplified with a mixed TRB-A/B primer pool. TCRdb re-called the multiplex PCR reads through MiXCR, storing one row per CDR3 protein. The data contain over 1,500 distinct CDR3 sequences, around 33% of them seen just once; the ten biggest clones take up 7.6%. Peripheral blood genomic DNA, not sorted cells or RNA, was the template. The sequenced sample consisted of blood. The origin of the receptors is a human donor with a solid tumor.

The chain has TRBV27 and TRBJ2-7; 14 nucleotides match TRBD2. The germline V gene has CDR1 MNHEY and CDR2 SMNVEV (reference sequence). Trimming took 0 bases from V and 3 from J; bases not matched to a gene: 4. The CDR3 contains 17 residues. CDR3 bases: TGTGCCAGCAGTTTATCGGGACTAGCGGGAGCCTACTACGAGCAGTACTTC. This gives the protein CASSLSGLAGAYYEQYF.

This clonotype was found a few times. The genes are TRBV19 and TRBJ2-1; 11 nucleotides match TRBD1. J lost 9 bases, V lost 7 bases, and 8 bases had no gene match. Germline CDR1 and CDR2: LNHDA and SQIVND (reference sequence). The CDR3 loop spans 14 amino acids. The CDR3: CASMPGQGVGEQFF. The CDR3 region has the DNA TGTGCCAGTATGCCGGGACAGGGGGTTGGTGAGCAGTTCTTC.

V and J are TRBV7-2 and TRBJ1-6; D is perhaps TRBD1 (5 bases). The CDR3 runs 15 residues. V was pared by 1 base and J by 8 bases, with 12 bases between. Germline loops: CDR1 SGHTA, CDR2 FQGNSA. The CDR3 reads CASSLVLLGDSPLHF. CDR3 DNA: TGTGCCAGCAGCTTAGTGCTCCTGGGGGATTCACCCCTCCACTTT.

Details on this clonotype: The junction departs from germline at one end; a sequencing error may be responsible. The chain employs TRBV5-4 and TRBJ2-1, with 7 bases aligning to TRBD2. Germline V CDR1 and CDR2: SGHNT, YYREEE (reference sequence). This CDR3 is built from 15 residues. The CDR3 protein is CASSQPVGGGGEQFF. CDR3 in DNA: TGCGCCAGCAGCCAACCAGTGGGGGGGGGAGGCGAGCAGTTCTTC.

The chain links TRBV6-2 or TRBV6-3 to TRBJ2-1; no clear D. This CDR3 has 12 residues. Germline CDR1 MNHEY, CDR2 SVGEGT. V was pared by 2 bases and J by 10 bases, with 9 bases between. CDR3 loop: CASSYPIREQFF. The CDR3 DNA sequence: TGTGCCAGCAGTTACCCTATTAGGGAGCAGTTCTTC.

With respect to this clonotype: The germline gene is not matched at one end of the junction; a read error may be the cause. The rearrangement links TRBV19 to TRBJ1-4; the match to TRBD1 covers 7 bases. This CDR3 comprises 16 residues. Germline V CDR1 and CDR2: LNHDA, SQIVND (reference sequence). The CDR3 here is CASSPGGQLTNKKLFF. The CDR3 region has the DNA TGTGCCAGTAGTCCGGGGGGACAGTTAACTAATAAAAAACTGTTTTTT.

The rearrangement uses TRBV20-1 and TRBJ2-2, with 8 bases that match TRBD2. The CDR3 spans 15 residues. With 4 bases clipped from V and 5 bases from J, the junction kept 9 bases outside the gene matches. Per the germline V gene, CDR1 is DFQATT and CDR2 is SNEGSKA (reference sequence). The CDR3 sequence: CSAILPGGPTGELFF. The CDR3 region has the DNA TGCAGTGCTATCCTACCGGGGGGGCCGACCGGGGAGCTGTTTTTT.

V usage is TRBV27 and J usage is TRBJ2-3, with D hard to call. Looked up from germline, CDR1 is MNHEY and CDR2 is SMNVEV (reference sequence). The CDR3 length is 12 residues. Trimming took off 5 bases at V and 6 bases at J, with 9 bases between the two ends. The CDR3 DNA reads TGTGCCAGCAGTCACCCTTGGGATACGCAGTATTTT. This gives the protein CASSHPWDTQYF.

This chain links TRBV20-1 with TRBJ1-4; 7 nucleotides align to TRBD1. This CDR3 has 14 residues. V lost 6 bases and J lost 4; bases outside the gene matches: 8. The germline V gene has CDR1 DFQATT and CDR2 SNEGSKA (reference sequence). CDR3 amino acids: CSATQGLGNEKLFF. As DNA, the CDR3 is TGCAGTGCGACACAGGGGTTAGGTAATGAAAAACTGTTTTTT.

V and J are TRBV15 and TRBJ2-5, with D tentatively TRBD1 or TRBD2 (7 bases each). CDR1 is LNHNV, CDR2 YYDKDF, per germline (reference sequence). The CDR3 covers 15 residues. V was cut by 0 bases and J by 3 bases, with 11 bases left in between. CDR3 DNA: TGTGCCACCAGCAGAGATGCAGGGGGGGAAGAGACCCAGTACTTC. Translation: CATSRDAGGEETQYF.

The chain combines TRBV6-5 with TRBJ1-2; 12 bases are shared with TRBD1. Per germline, CDR1 MNHEY and CDR2 SVGAGI. The CDR3 loop spans 15 amino acids. After removal of 5 bases from V and 8 bases from J, the junction contained 9 bases not matched to a gene. The CDR3 region has the DNA TGTGCCAGCAGTAAACCGGGACAGGGGGCTCTAGGCTACACCTTC. This sequence encodes CASSKPGQGALGYTF.

The V call is TRBV10-3, the J call TRBJ2-3, with 15 bases aligning to TRBD2. The CDR3 is made up of 19 amino acids. V gave up 3 bases and J gave up 14 bases; unmatched junction bases: 21. Germline V gene data show CDR1 as ENHRY and CDR2 as SYGVKD. CDR3: CAISEEYAITGLAGGRRYF. The CDR3, as DNA: TGTGCCATCAGTGAAGAGTACGCGATAACGGGACTAGCGGGGGGACGGAGGTATTTT.

J is TRBJ1-5 and V is TRBV19; 7 nucleotides agree with TRBD1. The junction had 4 bases not matched to a gene; V was cut back by 1 base and J by 4 bases. There are 15 residues in the CDR3. The germline V gene encodes CDR1 LNHDA and CDR2 SQIVND (reference sequence). The CDR3 spells CASSIGVRGNQPQHF. Here the CDR3 DNA reads TGTGCCAGTAGTATAGGGGTCAGGGGGAATCAGCCCCAGCATTTT.

The V and J genes are TRBV7-9 and TRBJ1-3; D gene ambiguous. Germline lookup yields CDR1 SEHNR and CDR2 FQNEAQ (reference sequence). V was cut by 6 bases and J by 0 bases, with 12 bases left in between. The CDR3 length is 15 residues. CDR3 amino acids: CASSLTSLSGNTIYF. CDR3 nucleotide sequence: TGTGCCAGCAGTTTGACCTCGCTCTCTGGAAACACCATATATTTT.